Sequencing of this T cell receptor (beta chain) was carried out in a study of blood T cell repertoires in COVID-19. Overall study: The samples span acute and convalescent COVID-19 from the United States, Italy and Spain. T cells, B-cell-depleted T cells, or PBMCs provided the cDNA or gDNA that served as material.

Trimming shortened V by 5 bases and J by 3 bases, and 13 bases separated the two germline ends. Germline values: CDR1 MNHEY, CDR2 SVGAGI. The CDR3 has 14 residues. Authors' analysis steps: Nucleated cell counts were estimated from reference gene primer amplification. The protocol was immunoSEQ multiplex PCR, while the TCRdb copy is restricted to in-frame clones and leaves out a portion. That table furnishes V, J and clone size, whereas the DNA furnished D and trimming. The table shows approximately 260,000 clones, with roughly 90% occurring only once. Patients from Seattle were sampled longitudinally, starting during active infection.

Material for sequencing was peripheral blood. The sequence derives from a woman aged 55 to 70 with COVID-19, enrolled during active disease. The chain employs TRBV6-5 and TRBJ1-2; the D is unclear. The CDR3, as DNA: TGTGCCAGCAGTCCGACAACGGTGGACTATGGCTACACCTTC. Residues: CASSPTTVDYGYTF.